The rows below give T cell receptor beta chains drawn from one sample of a study of cytomegalovirus exposure and HLA in healthy donors. Repertoires were generated with immunoSEQ multiplex PCR, while TCRdb's copy carries only in-frame clones and drops some. The sample records around 110,000 clones, more than 70% being singletons. The sequenced sample was PBMCs. The origin of the receptors is a man aged 25 to 45 in good health and CMV-seronegative. CDR3s include the opening cysteine and the closing phenylalanine or tryptophan. A D gene is named only where the DNA matches it firmly. A clone size is listed for some rows: how often the clone was seen (once, few, many), or a class if it is expanded.

TRBV25-1	TRBJ1-4	.	.	CASSDSAEELLNEKLFF	TGTGCCAGCAGTGACTCGGCGGAGGAGTTACTTAATGAAAAACTGTTTTTT
TRBV6-5	TRBJ1-2	.	.	CASSYAGRNYGYTF	TGTGCCAGCAGTTACGCGGGACGGAACTATGGCTACACCTTC
TRBV6-4	TRBJ2-2	.	TRBD2	CASSRQRGAGTGELFF	TGTGCCAGCAGTCGCCAGCGGGGGGCGGGCACCGGGGAGCTGTTTTTT
TRBV19	TRBJ2-6	many	.	CASSLQGGSSGANVLTF	TGTGCCAGTAGTTTACAGGGGGGGAGCTCTGGGGCCAACGTCCTGACTTTC
TRBV19	TRBJ1-2	.	TRBD1	CASSTRQGYGYTF	TGTGCCAGTAGTACAAGACAGGGCTATGGCTACACCTTC
TRBV29-1	TRBJ2-1	.	TRBD2	CSVEEGAGAVNEQFF	TGCAGCGTTGAAGAAGGAGCGGGAGCCGTAAATGAGCAGTTCTTC
TRBV28	TRBJ2-7	.	.	CASMAAATYEQYF	TGTGCCAGCATGGCGGCGGCAACCTACGAGCAGTACTTC
TRBV19	TRBJ2-1	.	TRBD2	CASSKGRGGYNEQFF	TGTGCCAGTAGTAAAGGGCGGGGGGGTTACAATGAGCAGTTCTTC
TRBV4-1	TRBJ1-2	.	.	CASSQEATGKNYGYTF	TGCGCCAGCAGCCAAGAGGCTACCGGGAAGAACTATGGCTACACCTTC
TRBV4-1	TRBJ2-7	.	TRBD1	CASSHPRGQGSFYEQYF	TGCGCCAGCAGCCACCCCAGAGGACAGGGGTCCTTCTACGAGCAGTACTTC
TRBV9	TRBJ1-6	.	.	CASSPGQFSYNSPLHF	TGTGCCAGCAGCCCCGGACAGTTCTCCTATAATTCACCCCTCCACTTT
TRBV6-1	TRBJ2-3	once	.	CASDRGGGTDTQYF	TGTGCCAGCGACAGGGGAGGGGGCACAGATACGCAGTATTTT
TRBV15	TRBJ1-1	.	TRBD1	CATSRMGQLNTEAFF	TGTGCCACCAGCAGAATGGGACAGTTGAACACTGAAGCTTTCTTT
TRBV10-3	TRBJ2-1	.	TRBD2	CAISEVLAGGNEQFF	TGTGCCATCAGTGAGGTGCTAGCGGGGGGGAATGAGCAGTTCTTC
TRBV7-9	TRBJ2-7	.	.	CSSSPIVGRGVSYEQYF	TGTTCCAGCAGCCCGATCGTTGGTCGCGGGGTCTCCTACGAGCAGTACTTC
TRBV19	TRBJ2-7	.	.	CASSIDQGHRAEQYF	TGTGCCAGTAGTATAGATCAGGGCCATCGGGCCGAGCAGTACTTC
TRBV6-5	TRBJ2-2	.	.	CASSYGGTNTGELFF	TGTGCCAGCAGTTACGGCGGAACGAACACCGGGGAGCTGTTTTTT
TRBV10-2	TRBJ1-1	.	.	CASSVTGDLEAFF	TGCGCCAGCAGTGTGACAGGCGACCTAGAAGCTTTCTTT
TRBV7-6	TRBJ2-7	.	TRBD1	CASSPGQGYEQYF	TGTGCCAGCAGCCCAGGACAGGGCTACGAGCAGTACTTC
TRBV28	TRBJ1-2	.	.	CASTTSGYGYTF	TGTGCCAGCACCACCTCAGGTTATGGCTACACCTTC
TRBV5-1	TRBJ1-6	.	.	CASSSLSNSPLHF	TGCGCCAGCAGCTCCCTTTCCAATTCACCCCTCCACTTT
TRBV5-1	TRBJ2-1	.	TRBD2	CASSFTTTSGTYNEQFF	TGCGCCAGCAGCTTTACAACGACTAGCGGAACATACAATGAGCAGTTCTTC
TRBV15	TRBJ2-7	.	TRBD1	CATARQGPYEQYF	TGTGCCACGGCCCGACAGGGACCCTACGAGCAGTACTTC
TRBV5-1	TRBJ2-1	.	TRBD2	CASSGASGVNNEQFF	TGCGCCAGCAGCGGGGCTAGCGGGGTAAACAATGAGCAGTTCTTC
TRBV27	TRBJ2-5	few	TRBD2	CASSWGGGYQETQYF	TGTGCCAGCAGTTGGGGCGGGGGGTACCAAGAGACCCAGTACTTC
TRBV7-2	TRBJ2-5	.	.	CASSLVRGSQETQYF	TGTGCCAGCAGCTTAGTTCGGGGGAGCCAAGAGACCCAGTACTTC
TRBV28	TRBJ2-7	.	.	CASSPPQTGGPYEQYF	TGTGCCAGCAGTCCGCCCCAGACAGGCGGACCCTACGAGCAGTACTTC
TRBV6-5	TRBJ1-2	.	TRBD1	CASSYRQGYGYTF	TGTGCCAGCAGCTACCGACAGGGTTATGGCTACACCTTC
TRBV9	TRBJ1-1	.	.	CASSVASNTEAFF	TGTGCCAGCAGCGTAGCTTCGAACACTGAAGCTTTCTTT
TRBV19	TRBJ1-1	.	TRBD1	CASSIGTQGGLAPTEAFF	TGTGCCAGTAGTATTGGGACGCAAGGGGGCCTAGCGCCCACTGAAGCTTTCTTT
TRBV9	TRBJ2-3	.	TRBD2	CASSAGTSGTDTQYF	TGTGCCAGCAGCGCCGGGACTAGCGGCACAGATACGCAGTATTTT
TRBV29-1	TRBJ2-5	.	TRBD2	CSVEGTSGSGPQETQYF	TGCAGCGTTGAAGGGACTAGCGGGTCGGGACCACAAGAGACCCAGTACTTC
TRBV19	TRBJ1-5	.	.	CASSITGNQPQHF	TGTGCCAGTAGTATAACAGGGAATCAGCCCCAGCATTTT
TRBV7-6	TRBJ2-1	.	TRBD2	CASSLRTSGLNEQFF	TGTGCCAGCAGCTTAAGGACTAGCGGCCTCAATGAGCAGTTCTTC
TRBV13	TRBJ1-1	.	.	CASSFDRGVAEAFF	TGTGCCAGCAGCTTTGACCGCGGGGTTGCTGAAGCTTTCTTT
TRBV6-5	TRBJ2-2	.	.	CASRQAGELFF	TGTGCCAGCAGGCAAGCTGGGGAGCTGTTTTTT
TRBV13	TRBJ2-3	many	TRBD1	CASSSQGADTQYF	TGTGCCAGCAGCTCTCAGGGGGCAGATACGCAGTATTTT
TRBV30	TRBJ1-4	.	.	CAWTPTPKGQKLFF	TGTGCCTGGACCCCCACCCCTAAGGGGCAAAAACTGTTTTTT
TRBV29-1	TRBJ1-6	.	.	CSVTQGFNSPLHF	TGCAGCGTGACGCAGGGGTTTAATTCACCCCTCCACTTT
TRBV30	TRBJ2-2	.	.	CAWIGGAYTGELFF	TGTGCCTGGATAGGGGGGGCCTACACCGGGGAGCTGTTTTTT